Described below is a single T cell receptor beta chain sequence and its context. Its antigen remains unidentified. These data originate in a study of OX40 agonist ivuxolimab in advanced cancers. Points from the study as a whole: Low normalized T-cell clonal expansion was also seen in some nonresponders. The study found that CD8+ T cells averaged more expanded clones than CD4+.

The assay was immunoSEQ multiplex PCR, and TCRdb's table has in-frame clones only and misses some. Of 65,000 or so clones in the sample, 84% were seen once. Patients were ruled out by autoimmune disease history or systemic immunosuppression. The CDR3 totals 14 residues. The V gene end was trimmed by 4 bases and the J gene end by 8 bases; junction bases not matched to a gene: 9. Germline assignment: CDR1 MDHEN and CDR2 SYDVKM. The sequence derives from an adult with an advanced solid tumor such as melanoma, head and neck, liver or kidney cancer. The sample was CD4+ or CD8+ T cells sorted from blood, taken in a trial of the OX40 agonist ivuxolimab. The V call is TRBV28, the J call TRBJ1-2, with 8 bases lining up with TRBD1. This CDR3 is CASSSIGTGRGYTF. CDR3 nucleotide sequence: TGTGCCAGCAGTTCGATCGGGACAGGCCGCGGCTACACCTTC.